This T cell receptor (beta chain) was identified in a study of cytomegalovirus exposure and HLA in healthy donors. Primers included in the PCR were 60 Vbeta and 13 Jbeta primers. Profiling relied on immunoSEQ multiplex PCR, and the TCRdb table lists in-frame clones only, not all of them. The sample has 100,000 to 150,000 clones, 75% to 90% seen once; the top ten hold 1.5%. The V and J ends lost 0 bases and 8 bases respectively, with 14 bases between them. Germline CDR1 SEHNR, CDR2 FQNEAQ (reference sequence). The CDR3 has 16 amino acids. This clonotype originated in a man aged 35-49 years in good health and CMV-seronegative. Sequenced input: PBMCs. J is TRBJ1-6 and V is TRBV7-9; TRBD1 is a possible D gene (5 bases). The DNA of the CDR3 is TGTGCCAGCAGCTTAGCAGGGGCCCGAAGTTATTCACCCCTCCACTTT. It encodes CASSLAGARSYSPLHF. The whole variable domain, remainder taken from reference TRBV7-9 and TRBJ1-6, is DTGVSQNPRHKITKRGQNVTFRCDPISEHNRLYWYRQTLGQGPEFLTYFQNEAQLEKSRLLSDRFSAERPKGSFSTLEIQRTEQGDSAMYLCASSLAGARSYSPLHFGNGTRLTVT.